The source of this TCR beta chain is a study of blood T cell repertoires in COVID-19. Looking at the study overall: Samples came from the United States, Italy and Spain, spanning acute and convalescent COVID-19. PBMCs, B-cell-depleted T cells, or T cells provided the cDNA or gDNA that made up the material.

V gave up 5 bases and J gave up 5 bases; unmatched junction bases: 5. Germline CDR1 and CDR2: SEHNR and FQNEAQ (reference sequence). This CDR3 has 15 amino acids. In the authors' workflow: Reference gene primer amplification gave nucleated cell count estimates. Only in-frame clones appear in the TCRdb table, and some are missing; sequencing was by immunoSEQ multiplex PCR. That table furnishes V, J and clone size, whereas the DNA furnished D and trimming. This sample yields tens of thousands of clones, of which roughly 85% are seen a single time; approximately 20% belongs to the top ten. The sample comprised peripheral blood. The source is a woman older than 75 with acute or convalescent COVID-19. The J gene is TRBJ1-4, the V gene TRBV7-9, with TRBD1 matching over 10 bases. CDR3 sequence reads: CASSVPGQGNEKLFF. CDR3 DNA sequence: TGTGCCAGCAGCGTACCGGGACAGGGGAATGAAAAACTGTTTTTT.